The rows below give T cell receptor beta chains drawn from one sample of a study of beta chain features in type 1 diabetes. Clones were sequenced by immunoSEQ multiplex PCR, and TCRdb holds only the in-frame ones, with some missing. The table records approximately 270,000 clones, roughly an eighth of them present only once. The sequenced sample was naive CD4+ T cells from blood. These receptors originate from a man under 40 with type 1 diabetes. Each CDR3 is given with its conserved first and last residue. The D gene is left open where the match is weak. Not all rows give a size; the values are once, few, many and, for expanded clones, a class.

. | TRBJ2-5 | TRBV15 | TRBD2 | TGTGCCACCAGCAGAGATCGTGCGTCTAGCGGGAGGGCCGGGACCAAGACCCAGTACTTC | CATSRDRASSGRAGTKTQYF
few | TRBJ2-1 | TRBV9 | TRBD1 | TGTGCCAGCAGCGCCCCTCGGGGGACAGGGGGCGCCTACAATGAGCAGTTCTTC | CASSAPRGTGGAYNEQFF
few | TRBJ2-7 | TRBV2 | TRBD2 | TGTGCCAGCCGGGGGGATTCCTACGAGCAGTACTTC | CASRGDSYEQYF
few | TRBJ2-3 | TRBV2 | TRBD1 | TGTGCCAGCAGTTACTTACAGGGGAGAAGTGGCGCAGATACGCAGTATTTT | CASSYLQGRSGADTQYF
. | TRBJ2-5 | TRBV5-6 | . | TGTGCCAGCAGCTTGGGTCAGGGGTGGGAGACCCAGTACTTC | CASSLGQGWETQYF
few | TRBJ2-7 | TRBV28 | . | TGTGCCAGCAGATCGGACATTTCCTACGAGCAGTACTTC | CASRSDISYEQYF
. | TRBJ2-7 | TRBV5-1 | TRBD2 | TGCGCCAGCAGCTTGGCTCAGACTAGCGGGGACTCCTACGAGCAGTACTTC | CASSLAQTSGDSYEQYF
few | TRBJ2-3 | TRBV5-1 | . | TGCGCCAGCAGTTCGGCTCCTCAGGGCACAGATACGCAGTATTTT | CASSSAPQGTDTQYF
. | TRBJ2-5 | TRBV9 | TRBD1 | TGTGCCAGCAGCCCCTCCAGGGGGGAGACCCAGTACTTC | CASSPSRGETQYF
. | TRBJ2-1 | TRBV27 | TRBD2 | TGTGCCAGCAAAGGACTAGCGGGAGTCAATGAGCAGTTCTTC | CASKGLAGVNEQFF
few | TRBJ2-5 | TRBV2 | TRBD2 | TGTGCCAGCAGTGAACCTAAGGTCGTGGGAGGGCCGGCGGAGACCCAGTACTTC | CASSEPKVVGGPAETQYF
few | TRBJ2-3 | TRBV2 | TRBD1 | TGTGCCAGCAAACCGGGACAGAGCACAGATACGCAGTATTTT | CASKPGQSTDTQYF
once | TRBJ2-7 | TRBV21-1 | . | TGTGCCAGCAGCACTGCACAGGTTTACTCCTACGAGCAGTACTTC | CASSTAQVYSYEQYF
. | TRBJ1-2 | TRBV29-1 | TRBD1 | TGCAGCGTGGACAGGAACTATGGCTACACCTTC | CSVDRNYGYTF
few | TRBJ2-4 | TRBV6-1 | TRBD2 | TGTGCCAGCAGTGGGGGGGGACTAGCGGGAGCCAAAAACATTCAGTACTTC | CASSGGGLAGAKNIQYF
few | TRBJ2-1 | TRBV25-1 | TRBD1 | TGTGCCAGCAGTGAAGGGACAGAATACAATGAGCAGTTCTTC | CASSEGTEYNEQFF
. | TRBJ2-5 | TRBV4-3 | TRBD2 | TGCGCCAGCAGCCAAGCGAATGGTGCTAGCGGGAGTGCTGAGACCCAGTACTTC | CASSQANGASGSAETQYF
. | TRBJ1-5 | TRBV15 | . | TGTGCCACCAGCGGCCTTCCTCTTCAGCCCCAGCATTTT | CATSGLPLQPQHF
. | TRBJ2-1 | TRBV19 | TRBD2 | TGTGCCAGTATTTCGGGGGCTAGCGGGAGTTTTGAGCAGTTCTTC | CASISGASGSFEQFF
few | TRBJ2-1 | TRBV10-3 | TRBD1 | TGTGCCATCAGTGAGTACAGGGGGTTGGACAATGAGCAGTTCTTC | CAISEYRGLDNEQFF
. | TRBJ2-1 | TRBV27 | TRBD2 | TGTGCCAGCAGACGGCTGGGACTACTTATCAATGAGCAGTTCTTC | CASRRLGLLINEQFF
few | TRBJ2-7 | TRBV7-2 | . | TGTGCCAGCAGCCTAAAGGGGGGGAGCTACGAGCAGTACTTC | CASSLKGGSYEQYF
few | TRBJ1-1 | TRBV25-1 | . | TGTGCCAGTACCGGGACATTGACTTTCTTT | CASTGTLTFF
. | TRBJ2-7 | TRBV7-9 | . | TGTGCCAGCAGCTTAGAGACTGACTACGAGCAGTACTTC | CASSLETDYEQYF
. | TRBJ2-5 | TRBV29-1 | . | TGCAGCGTCGTAAGTGGAGGGGGCTGGGAGACCCAGTACTTC | CSVVSGGGWETQYF
. | TRBJ2-1 | TRBV4-3 | TRBD2 | TGCGCCAGCAGCCAGGCACTAGGACTAGCGGGAGGGCTGAGTGAGCAGTTCTTC | CASSQALGLAGGLSEQFF
few | TRBJ2-3 | TRBV18 | . | TGTGCCAGCTCACCAGCTGAAGGGGTAGATACGCAGTATTTT | CASSPAEGVDTQYF
. | TRBJ2-7 | TRBV9 | . | TGTGCCAGCAGGGCTGGAGGCGGTTCCGATGAGTCCTACGAGCAGTACTTC | CASRAGGGSDESYEQYF
. | TRBJ1-1 | TRBV5-1 | . | TGCGCCAGCAGCCCACAGGGTACTAACACTGAAGCTTTCTTT | CASSPQGTNTEAFF
. | TRBJ1-2 | TRBV28 | . | TGTGCCAGCAGTTCGGGGGGGAACGCATACTATGGCTACACCTTC | CASSSGGNAYYGYTF
. | TRBJ1-1 | TRBV18 | TRBD1 | TGTGCCAGCTCACCACAGGGACAGGGTGAAACTGAAGCTTTCTTT | CASSPQGQGETEAFF
. | TRBJ2-3 | TRBV27 | TRBD2 | TGTGCCAGCAGTTTACAACTAGCGGGAGGCCCCGCCGATACGCAGTATTTT | CASSLQLAGGPADTQYF
. | TRBJ1-1 | TRBV7-9 | . | TGTGCCAGCAGCCACCCACAGGTGAGAGGTTCTGAAGCTTTCTTT | CASSHPQVRGSEAFF
. | TRBJ2-1 | TRBV27 | . | TGTGCCAGCAGTTTCAAATCAGGCAATGAGCAGTTCTTC | CASSFKSGNEQFF
. | TRBJ1-3 | TRBV6-5 | TRBD1 | TGTGCCAGCAGCCGGACAGGGGCTGGAAACACCATATATTTT | CASSRTGAGNTIYF
. | TRBJ2-1 | TRBV9 | TRBD2 | TGTGCCAGCAGCGTGTATCCCCCCACGCGGGAGGGATCTGGCAATGAGCAGTTCTTC | CASSVYPPTREGSGNEQFF
. | TRBJ2-7 | TRBV15 | . | TGTGCCACCAGCAGAGAGGAGGCCTACGAGCAGTACTTC | CATSREEAYEQYF
. | TRBJ2-1 | TRBV19 | . | TGTGCCAGTAGTATTGAACTATACCTAGTTAATGAGCAGTTCTTC | CASSIELYLVNEQFF
. | TRBJ1-3 | TRBV4-3 | . | TGCGCCAGCAGCCAACTGGACACTGGAAACACCATATATTTT | CASSQLDTGNTIYF
. | TRBJ2-1 | TRBV4-2 | TRBD2 | TGTGCCAGCAGCCAAGAAGGGACTAGCGGGAGGTACAATGAGCAGTTCTTC | CASSQEGTSGRYNEQFF
. | TRBJ1-2 | TRBV25-1 | TRBD1 | TGTGCCAGCTCCAGACAGGGGAGGTATGGCTACACCTTC | CASSRQGRYGYTF
. | TRBJ1-2 | TRBV7-2 | TRBD1 | TGTGCCAGCAGCTTGTCGACAGGGTCCGTGAACGGCTACACCTTC | CASSLSTGSVNGYTF
. | TRBJ2-3 | TRBV19 | TRBD2 | TGTGCCAGTAGTATCACTAGCGGTTACCCAGATACGCAGTATTTT | CASSITSGYPDTQYF
few | TRBJ2-7 | TRBV13 | . | TGTGCCAGCAGCTCCTATGGGGGGAGCTACGAGCAGTACTTC | CASSSYGGSYEQYF
few | TRBJ2-5 | TRBV5-1 | . | TGCGCCAGCAGCTTGTTTGACAGGTCGGTCGAGACCCAGTACTTC | CASSLFDRSVETQYF
. | TRBJ1-2 | TRBV28 | . | TGTGCCATCGCGGGTTGGGCCTACTATGGCTACACCTTC | CAIAGWAYYGYTF